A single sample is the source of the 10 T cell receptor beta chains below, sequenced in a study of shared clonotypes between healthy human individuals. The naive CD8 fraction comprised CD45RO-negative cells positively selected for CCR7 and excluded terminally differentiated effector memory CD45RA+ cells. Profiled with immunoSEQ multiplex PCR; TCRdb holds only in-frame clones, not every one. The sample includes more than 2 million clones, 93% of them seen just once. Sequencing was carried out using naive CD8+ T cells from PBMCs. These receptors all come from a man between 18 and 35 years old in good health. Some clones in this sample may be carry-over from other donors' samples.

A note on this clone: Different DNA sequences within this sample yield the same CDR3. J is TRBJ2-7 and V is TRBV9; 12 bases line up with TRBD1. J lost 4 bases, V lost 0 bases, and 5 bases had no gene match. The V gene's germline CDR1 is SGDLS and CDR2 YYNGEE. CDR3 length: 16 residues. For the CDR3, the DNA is TGTGCCAGCAGCGTAGGTCCGGGACAGGGGGCTTACGAGCAGTACTTC. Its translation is CASSVGPGQGAYEQYF.

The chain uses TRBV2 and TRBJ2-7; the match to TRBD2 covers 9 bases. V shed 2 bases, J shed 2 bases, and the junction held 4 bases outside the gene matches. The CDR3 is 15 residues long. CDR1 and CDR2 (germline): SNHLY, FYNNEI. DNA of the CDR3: TGTGCCAGCAGTGAAATAGCGGGAGTCACCTACGAGCAGTACTTC. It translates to CASSEIAGVTYEQYF.

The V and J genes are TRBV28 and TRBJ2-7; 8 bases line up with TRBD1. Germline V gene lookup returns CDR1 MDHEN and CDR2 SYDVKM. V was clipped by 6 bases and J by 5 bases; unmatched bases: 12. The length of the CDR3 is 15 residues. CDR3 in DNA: TGTGCCAGCAGCTTTCCGGCGACAGGGGTCAACGAGCAGTACTTC. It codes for CASSFPATGVNEQYF. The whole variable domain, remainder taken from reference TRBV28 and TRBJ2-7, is DVKVTQSSRYLVKRTGEKVFLECVQDMDHENMFWYRQDPGLGLRLIYFSYDVKMKEKGDIPEGYSVSREKKERFSLILESASTNQTSMYLCASSFPATGVNEQYFGPGTRLTVT.

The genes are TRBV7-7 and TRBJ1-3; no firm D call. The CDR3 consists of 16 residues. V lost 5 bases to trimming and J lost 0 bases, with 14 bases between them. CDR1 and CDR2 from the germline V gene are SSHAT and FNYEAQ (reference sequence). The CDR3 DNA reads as TGTGCCAGCAGCGCACCGGACGGGTACTCTGGAAACACCATATATTTT. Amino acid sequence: CASSAPDGYSGNTIYF. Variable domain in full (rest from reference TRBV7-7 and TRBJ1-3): GAGVSQSPRYKVTKRGQDVTLRCDPISSHATLYWYQQALGQGPEFLTYFNYEAQPDKSGLPSDRFSAERPEGSISTLTIQRTEQRDSAMYRCASSAPDGYSGNTIYFGEGSWLTVV.

CDR3 amino acids: CASSIQQGADEAFF. The CDR3 DNA reads TGTGCCAGTAGTATCCAGCAGGGGGCGGATGAAGCTTTCTTT. This chain links TRBV19 with TRBJ1-1; 8 nucleotides line up with TRBD1. Germline V gene lookup returns CDR1 LNHDA and CDR2 SQIVND (reference sequence). J gave up 7 bases and V 3 bases, and 7 bases lay outside the gene matches. The CDR3 loop spans 14 amino acids.

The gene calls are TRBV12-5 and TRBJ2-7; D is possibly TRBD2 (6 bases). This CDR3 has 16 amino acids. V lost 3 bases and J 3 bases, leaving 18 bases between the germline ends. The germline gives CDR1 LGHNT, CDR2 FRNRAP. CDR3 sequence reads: CASGLTQPGRLYEQYF. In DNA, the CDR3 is TGTGCTAGTGGTTTAACCCAACCAGGGAGGCTCTACGAGCAGTACTTC.

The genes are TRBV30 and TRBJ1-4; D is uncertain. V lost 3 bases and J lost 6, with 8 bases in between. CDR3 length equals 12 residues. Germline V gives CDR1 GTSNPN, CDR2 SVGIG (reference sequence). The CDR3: CAWSPRDEKLFF. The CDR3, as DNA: TGTGCCTGGAGCCCGAGGGATGAAAAACTGTTTTTT. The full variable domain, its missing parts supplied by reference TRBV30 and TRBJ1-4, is SQTIHQWPATLVQPVGSPLSLECTVEGTSNPNLYWYRQAAGRGLQLLFYSVGIGQISSEVPQNLSASRPQDRQFILSSKKLLLSDSGFYLCAWSPRDEKLFFGSGTQLSVL.

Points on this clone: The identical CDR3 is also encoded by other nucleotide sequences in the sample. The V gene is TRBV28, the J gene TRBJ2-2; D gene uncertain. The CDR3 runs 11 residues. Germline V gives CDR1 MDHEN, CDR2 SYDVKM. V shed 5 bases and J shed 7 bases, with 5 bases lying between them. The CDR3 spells CASSPGGELFF. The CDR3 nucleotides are TGTGCCAGCAGTCCGGGCGGGGAGCTGTTTTTT.

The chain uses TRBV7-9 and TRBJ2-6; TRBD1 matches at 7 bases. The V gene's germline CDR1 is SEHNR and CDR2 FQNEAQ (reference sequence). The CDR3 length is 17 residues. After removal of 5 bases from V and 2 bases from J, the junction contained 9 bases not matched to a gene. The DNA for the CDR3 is TGTGCCAGCAGCAGACAGGGAGCTAGGGCTGGGGCCAACGTCCTGACTTTC. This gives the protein CASSRQGARAGANVLTF.

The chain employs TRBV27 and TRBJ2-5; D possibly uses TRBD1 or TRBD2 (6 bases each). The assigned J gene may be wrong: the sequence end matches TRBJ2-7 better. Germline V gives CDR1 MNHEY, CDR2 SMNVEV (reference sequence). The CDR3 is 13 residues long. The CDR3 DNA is TGTGCCAGCAGTTTACTAGGGGGGTACGAGCAGTACTTC. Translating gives CASSLLGGYEQYF.